These 32 T cell receptor beta chains came from one sample sequenced in a study of monozygotic twins with inflammatory bowel disease. TCRdb reprocessed the 5' RACE reads and keeps a single row for each CDR3 protein, giving no DNA. This listing includes around 40,000 distinct CDR3 sequences. The sequencing sample was made of blood. Source of these receptors: a human donor with ulcerative colitis or Crohn's disease, or a healthy co-twin of an affected twin (not recorded which).

The chain links TRBV20-1 to TRBJ1-5; TCRdb lists TRBD1, though no DNA is available to test this call. The CDR3 runs 13 residues. Germline CDR1 DFQATT, CDR2 SNEGSKA (reference sequence). CDR3 loop: CSARDRGLAPQHF.

V and J are TRBV7-2 and TRBJ2-7; TCRdb indicates TRBD1, and absent DNA this call remains unverified. Per the germline V gene, CDR1 is SGHTA and CDR2 is FQGNSA. The CDR3 covers 13 residues. The CDR3 loop is CASPRGASYEQYF.

The V and J genes are TRBV5-1 and TRBJ2-3; TCRdb designates TRBD2, a call that cannot be tested without DNA. Germline V lookup: CDR1 SGHRS, CDR2 YFSETQ. This CDR3 region has 15 residues. The chain's CDR3 is CASSSPSGKSDTQYF.

The rearrangement uses TRBV5-6 and TRBJ2-3; TCRdb outputs TRBD1, but without DNA this stays unchecked. From germline, CDR1 is SGHDT and CDR2 YYEEEE. The CDR3 length is 19 residues. The CDR3 reads CASRPGVGLRVEGTDTQYF.

The V call is TRBV5-1, the J call TRBJ2-1; TCRdb's assignment of TRBD2 cannot be checked, as there is no DNA. The CDR3 extends over 18 amino acids. Germline assignment: CDR1 SGHRS and CDR2 YFSETQ. This CDR3 is CASSLANLAAGVIDEQFF.

The chain joins TRBV10-3 to TRBJ2-7; TCRdb picks TRBD1, but there is no DNA to check that call. This CDR3 is 13 amino acids long. The germline CDR1 and CDR2 sequences are ENHRY and SYGVKD. The CDR3 loop reads CAINPGQTYEQYF.

The chain recombines TRBV2 with TRBJ1-2; no DNA is available, so the TRBD1 call from TCRdb remains unchecked. This CDR3 comprises 14 residues. CDR1 is SNHLY and CDR2 is FYNNEI in the germline V gene. The CDR3 sequence is CASSEGAANYGYTF. The entire variable domain, with the rest obtained from reference TRBV2 and TRBJ1-2, is as follows: EPEVTQTPSHQVTQMGQEVILRCVPISNHLYFYWYRQILGQKVEFLVSFYNNEISEKSEIFDDQFSVERPDGSNFTLKIRSTKLEDSAMYFCASSEGAANYGYTFGSGTRLTVV.

The chain has TRBV11-3 and TRBJ2-1; the D call of TRBD2 rests on TCRdb alone, since no DNA is present to check it. This CDR3 region has 16 residues. CDR1 is SGHNT, CDR2 YENEEA, per germline. CDR3 sequence reads: CASSPRPLPPYNEQFF.

This chain joins TRBV11-2 and TRBJ2-7. Germline assignment: CDR1 SGHAT and CDR2 FQNNGV. This CDR3 has 15 amino acids. CDR3 sequence: CASSLDPTPTYEQYF.

The gene calls are TRBV12-3 or TRBV12-4 and TRBJ2-3. CDR3 size: 14 residues. CDR3 sequence: CASSLVLYSDTQYF.

CDR3 protein: CASSFWGANTEAFF. The V gene is TRBV5-1, the J gene TRBJ1-1; TCRdb's D gene call, TRBD1, goes unchecked for lack of DNA. In germline, CDR1 is SGHRS, CDR2 YFSETQ. The CDR3 is 14 amino acids.

V usage is TRBV24-1 and J usage is TRBJ2-5. CDR3 size: 14 residues. Germline V gene lookup returns CDR1 KGHDR and CDR2 SFDVKD. CDR3 region: CATSDRGTRETQYF.

The rearrangement uses TRBV20-1 and TRBJ1-6. The CDR3 is made up of 14 amino acids. Germline V lookup: CDR1 DFQATT, CDR2 SNEGSKA (reference sequence). The CDR3 loop reads CSAREQRDNSPLHF.

The chain links TRBV30 to TRBJ2-6; TCRdb's D call of TRBD1 is untestable without DNA. The CDR3 spans 17 residues. CDR1 GTSNPN and CDR2 SVGIG come from the germline V gene (reference sequence). The CDR3 loop reads CAWSPGPPLEGANVLTF.

The chain couples TRBV18 to TRBJ1-1; without DNA, the TCRdb call of TRBD1 cannot be checked. This CDR3 is 14 amino acids long. The germline V gene has CDR1 KGHSH and CDR2 LQKENI. The CDR3 reads CASSPGGRTTEAFF.

V is TRBV5-4 and J is TRBJ2-3; TCRdb proposes TRBD2, but this gene call is untestable without DNA. CDR3 size: 16 residues. CDR1 and CDR2 (germline): SGHNT, YYREEE (reference sequence). CDR3 region: CASSLGRGDPTDTQYF.

The rearrangement uses TRBV6-2 or TRBV6-3 and TRBJ1-1; the TCRdb call, TRBD1, lacks DNA for checking. Germline CDR1 reads MNHEY; CDR2 reads SVGEGT. This CDR3 has 15 amino acids. CDR3 region: CASSRGKIKGTEAFF.

The chain carries TRBV24-1 and TRBJ1-2. In germline, CDR1 is KGHDR, CDR2 SFDVKD. The CDR3 length is 13 residues. The CDR3 region is CATSEGTAYGYTF.

The chain carries TRBV29-1 and TRBJ2-7; TCRdb proposes TRBD1, but this gene call is untestable without DNA. CDR1 SQVTM and CDR2 ANQGSEA come from the germline V gene. This CDR3 is 13 amino acids long. Here the CDR3 reads CSFQGQGFYEQYF.

V and J are TRBV30 and TRBJ1-2; the D gene TCRdb calls, TRBD1, cannot be checked with no DNA. The CDR3 runs to 13 residues. The V gene's germline CDR1 is GTSNPN and CDR2 SVGIG (reference sequence). The CDR3 reads CACIRDTNYGYTF.

CDR3 region: CASRSGQGGTGELFF. This chain connects TRBV7-9 to TRBJ2-2; TCRdb designates TRBD1, a call that cannot be tested without DNA. The germline V gene encodes CDR1 SEHNR and CDR2 FQNEAQ (reference sequence). The CDR3 is 15 amino acids. The full variable domain, completed using reference TRBV7-9 and TRBJ2-2, is DTGVSQNPRHKITKRGQNVTFRCDPISEHNRLYWYRQTLGQGPEFLTYFQNEAQLEKSRLLSDRFSAERPKGSFSTLEIQRTEQGDSAMYLCASRSGQGGTGELFFGEGSRLTVL.

The rearrangement links TRBV5-1 to TRBJ2-2; without DNA, the TCRdb call of TRBD2 cannot be checked. Germline V CDR1 and CDR2: SGHRS, YFSETQ. The CDR3 has 17 residues. The CDR3 region is CASSLLTSGGNTGELFF.

The rearrangement joins TRBV2 to TRBJ2-7; TCRdb's assignment of TRBD2 cannot be checked, as there is no DNA. Germline assignment: CDR1 SNHLY and CDR2 FYNNEI. The CDR3 extends over 14 amino acids. This CDR3 is CASSMDGPSGEQYF.

The V call is TRBV5-1, the J call TRBJ1-1; TCRdb picks TRBD1, but there is no DNA to check that call. Germline V gene sequence: CDR1 SGHRS, CDR2 YFSETQ. The CDR3 is 15 residues long. CDR3 in amino acids: CASSLEWGGNTEAFF.

The chain has TRBV11-2 and TRBJ2-1; TCRdb outputs TRBD1, but without DNA this stays unchecked. The length of the CDR3 is 15 residues. Germline V gene lookup returns CDR1 SGHAT and CDR2 FQNNGV. CDR3 loop: CASSRMGGSYNEQFF.

The rearrangement uses TRBV24-1 and TRBJ2-6. From germline, CDR1 is KGHDR and CDR2 SFDVKD. This CDR3 is 15 amino acids long. The CDR3 sequence is CATSDLGSGANVLTF.

The chain joins TRBV4-1 to TRBJ1-5; the TCRdb D gene call, TRBD1, has no DNA to confirm it. Germline-derived CDR1 and CDR2 are MGHRA and YSYEKL. This CDR3 contains 14 residues. CDR3 residues: CASSQVGGKQPQHF.

V gene TRBV20-1 combines with J gene TRBJ1-4; lacking DNA, the TRBD1 call made by TCRdb goes unchecked. This CDR3 has 16 residues. The germline CDR1 and CDR2 sequences are DFQATT and SNEGSKA (reference sequence). The CDR3 sequence is CSARDPRTGVYEKLFF.

This chain connects TRBV5-5 to TRBJ2-5; TCRdb proposes TRBD1, but this gene call is untestable without DNA. Germline V gives CDR1 SGHKS, CDR2 YYEKEE (reference sequence). CDR3 length equals 16 residues. The CDR3 spells CASSLEGRGRGETQYF.

The chain carries TRBV5-1 and TRBJ1-1; checking the TCRdb D call of TRBD1 is not possible without DNA. The CDR3 extends over 13 amino acids. Germline-derived CDR1 and CDR2 are SGHRS and YFSETQ. The CDR3 sequence: CASSLTPGEGAFF.

The chain is built from TRBV4-1 and TRBJ2-1; TCRdb selects TRBD2, and the lack of DNA leaves this call unchecked. CDR3 size: 17 residues. Germline V gene lookup returns CDR1 MGHRA and CDR2 YSYEKL. CDR3 region: CASRASGRAGSYNEQFF.

This rearrangement joins TRBV30 to TRBJ1-2; absent DNA, TCRdb's TRBD1 call cannot be checked. This CDR3 is 13 amino acids long. Germline values: CDR1 GTSNPN, CDR2 SVGIG (reference sequence). The CDR3 region is CAWNRGSGTGYTF.